This entry is about one T cell receptor (beta chain). The antigen is unknown. This specimen comes from a study of cytomegalovirus exposure and HLA in healthy donors. The PCR ran on 60 Vbeta and 13 Jbeta primers. Clones were sequenced by immunoSEQ multiplex PCR, and TCRdb holds only the in-frame ones, with some missing. The sample has roughly 120,000 clones; 78% are singletons. Findings of the study overall: Certain sequence variants were highly shared and formed a cluster, and this cluster was likely a sequencing artifact.

Germline V CDR1 and CDR2: SGHRS, YFSETQ. The CDR3 covers 14 residues. Trimming removed 1 base from V and 1 base from J; junction bases left unmatched: 1. Material for sequencing was PBMCs. The TCR sequence derives from a man in his forties in good health and CMV-seronegative. This rearrangement joins TRBV5-1 to TRBJ1-1, with 7 bases aligning to TRBD1. The CDR3 spells CASSLTGENTEAFF. The DNA for the CDR3 is TGCGCCAGCAGCTTGACAGGGGAGAACACTGAAGCTTTCTTT.